This T cell receptor (beta chain) was captured by sequencing in a study of blood T cell repertoires in COVID-19. Study-level information: The study drew acute and convalescent COVID-19 samples from the United States, Italy and Spain.

This CDR3 comprises 17 residues. V gave up 7 bases and J gave up 2 bases; unmatched junction bases: 13. Germline CDR1 and CDR2: MDHEN and SYDVKM. The authors' processing: Estimation of nucleated cell counts relied on the amplification of reference gene primers. Only in-frame clones appear in the TCRdb table, and some are missing; sequencing was by immunoSEQ multiplex PCR. The V and J calls and clone size were taken over from that table, and D and trimming were inferred from the DNA. The profile shows about 250,000 clones, approximately 90% of them singletons. Membership in each cohort depended on participant-reported clinical history. Either two negative PCRs, clearance, or symptom resolution qualified Cohort 3 donors as recovered.

This clonotype was sampled from a woman in her fifties or sixties who had recovered from COVID-19. The sample comprised PBMCs or T cells enriched from blood (not recorded which). This chain links TRBV28 with TRBJ2-7; TRBD2 matches at 11 bases. CDR3 loop: CASKYRTSGSLTYEQYF. CDR3 bases: TGTGCCAGCAAGTACCGGACTAGCGGGTCACTCACCTACGAGCAGTACTTC.